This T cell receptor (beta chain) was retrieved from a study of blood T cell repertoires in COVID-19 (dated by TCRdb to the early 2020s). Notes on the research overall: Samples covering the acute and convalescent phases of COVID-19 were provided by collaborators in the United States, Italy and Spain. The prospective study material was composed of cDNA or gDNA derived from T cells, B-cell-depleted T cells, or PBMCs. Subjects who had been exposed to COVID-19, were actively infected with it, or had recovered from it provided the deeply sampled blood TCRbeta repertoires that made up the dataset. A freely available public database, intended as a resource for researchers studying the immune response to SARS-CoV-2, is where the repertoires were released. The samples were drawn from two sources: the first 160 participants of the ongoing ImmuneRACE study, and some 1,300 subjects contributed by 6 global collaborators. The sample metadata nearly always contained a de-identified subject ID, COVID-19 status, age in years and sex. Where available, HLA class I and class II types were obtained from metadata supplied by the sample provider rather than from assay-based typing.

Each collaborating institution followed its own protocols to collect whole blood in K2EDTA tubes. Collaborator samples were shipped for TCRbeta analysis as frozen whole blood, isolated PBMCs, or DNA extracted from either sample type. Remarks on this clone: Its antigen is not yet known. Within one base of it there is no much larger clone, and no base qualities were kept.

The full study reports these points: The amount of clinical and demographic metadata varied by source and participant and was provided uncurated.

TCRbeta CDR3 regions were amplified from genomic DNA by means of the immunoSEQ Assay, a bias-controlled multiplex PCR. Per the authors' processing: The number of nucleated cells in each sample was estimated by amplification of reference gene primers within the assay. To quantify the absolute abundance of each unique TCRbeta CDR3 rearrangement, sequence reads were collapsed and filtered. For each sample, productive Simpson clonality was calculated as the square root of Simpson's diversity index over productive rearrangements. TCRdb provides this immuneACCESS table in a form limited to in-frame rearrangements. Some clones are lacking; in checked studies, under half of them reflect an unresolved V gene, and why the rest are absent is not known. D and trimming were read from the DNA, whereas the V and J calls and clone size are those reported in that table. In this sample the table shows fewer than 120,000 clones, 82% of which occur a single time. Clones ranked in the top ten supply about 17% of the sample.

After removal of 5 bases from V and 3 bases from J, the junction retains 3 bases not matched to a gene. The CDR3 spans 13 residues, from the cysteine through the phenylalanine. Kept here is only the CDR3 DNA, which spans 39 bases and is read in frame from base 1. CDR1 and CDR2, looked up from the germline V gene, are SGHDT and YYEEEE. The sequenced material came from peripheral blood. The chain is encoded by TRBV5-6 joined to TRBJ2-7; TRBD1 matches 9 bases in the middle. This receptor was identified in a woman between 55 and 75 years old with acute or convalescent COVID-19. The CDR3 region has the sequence CASRPGQGYEQYF. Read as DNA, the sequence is TGTGCCAGCAGACCGGGACAGGGCTACGAGCAGTACTTC.